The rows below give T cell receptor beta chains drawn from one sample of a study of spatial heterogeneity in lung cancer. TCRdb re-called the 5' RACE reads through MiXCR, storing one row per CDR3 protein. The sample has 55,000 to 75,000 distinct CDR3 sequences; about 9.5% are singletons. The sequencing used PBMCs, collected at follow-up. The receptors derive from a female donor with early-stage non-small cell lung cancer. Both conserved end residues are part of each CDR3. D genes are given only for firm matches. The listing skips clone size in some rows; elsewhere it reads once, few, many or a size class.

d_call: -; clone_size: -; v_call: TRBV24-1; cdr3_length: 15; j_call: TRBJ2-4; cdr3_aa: CATSDSRVAGNIQYF; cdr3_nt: TGTGCCACCAGTGATTCCAGGGTTGCGGGAAACATTCAGTACTTC
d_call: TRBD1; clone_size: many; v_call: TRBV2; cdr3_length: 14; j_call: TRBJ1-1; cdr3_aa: CASSAPRGHTEAFF; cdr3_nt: TGTGCCAGCAGTGCCCCCAGGGGGCACACTGAAGCTTTCTTT
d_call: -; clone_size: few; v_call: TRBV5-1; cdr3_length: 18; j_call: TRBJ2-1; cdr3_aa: CASQHVRRDSSSYNEQFF; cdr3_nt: TGCGCCAGCCAACACGTGAGACGGGACTCAAGCTCCTACAATGAGCAGTTCTTC
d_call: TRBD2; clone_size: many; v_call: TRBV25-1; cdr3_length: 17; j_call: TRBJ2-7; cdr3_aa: CASSGSPGGYGSYEQYF; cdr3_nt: TGTGCCAGCAGTGGCTCCCCGGGGGGATATGGCTCCTACGAGCAGTACTTC
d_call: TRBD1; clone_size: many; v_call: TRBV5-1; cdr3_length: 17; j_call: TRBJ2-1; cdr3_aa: CASSRTAGTDVYNEQFF; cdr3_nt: TGCGCCAGCAGCAGAACCGCCGGGACAGATGTTTACAATGAGCAGTTCTTC
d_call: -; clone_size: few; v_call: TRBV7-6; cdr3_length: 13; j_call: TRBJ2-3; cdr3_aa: CASTLSRTDTQYF; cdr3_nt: TGTGCCAGCACCCTCTCGCGCACAGATACGCAGTATTTT
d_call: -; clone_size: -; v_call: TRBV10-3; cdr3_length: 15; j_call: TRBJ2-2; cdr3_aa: CAISESITHTGELFF; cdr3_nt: TGTGCCATCAGTGAGTCGATCACCCACACCGGGGAGCTGTTTTTT
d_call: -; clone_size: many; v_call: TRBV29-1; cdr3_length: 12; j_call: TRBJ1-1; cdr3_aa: CSVQSGGLEAFF; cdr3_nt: TGCAGCGTTCAGTCTGGGGGCCTTGAAGCTTTCTTT
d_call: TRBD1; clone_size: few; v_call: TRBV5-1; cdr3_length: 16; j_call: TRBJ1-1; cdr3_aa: CASSSIWDRGGSEAFF; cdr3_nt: TGCGCCAGCAGCTCGATATGGGACAGGGGAGGATCTGAAGCTTTCTTT
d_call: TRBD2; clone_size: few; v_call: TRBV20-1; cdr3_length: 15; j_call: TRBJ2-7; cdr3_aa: CSARTSGYSSYEQYF; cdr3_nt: TGCAGTGCCAGAACTAGCGGGTACAGCTCCTACGAGCAGTACTTC
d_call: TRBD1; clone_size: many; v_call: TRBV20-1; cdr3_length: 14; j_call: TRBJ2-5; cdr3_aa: CSARKDRPQETQYF; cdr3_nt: TGCAGTGCTAGAAAGGACAGGCCCCAAGAGACCCAGTACTTC
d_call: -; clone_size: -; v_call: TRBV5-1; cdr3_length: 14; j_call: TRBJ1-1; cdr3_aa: CASSLPGGNTEAFF; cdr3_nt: TGCGCCAGCAGCCTACCGGGGGGGAACACTGAAGCTTTCTTT
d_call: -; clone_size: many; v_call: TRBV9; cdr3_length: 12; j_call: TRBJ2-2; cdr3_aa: CASSVADGELFF; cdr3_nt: TGTGCCAGCAGCGTAGCGGACGGGGAGCTGTTTTTT
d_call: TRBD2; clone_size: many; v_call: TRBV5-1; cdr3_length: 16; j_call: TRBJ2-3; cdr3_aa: CASSSLTSGLGDTQYF; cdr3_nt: TGCGCCAGCAGCAGTCTGACTAGCGGGCTAGGAGATACGCAGTATTTT
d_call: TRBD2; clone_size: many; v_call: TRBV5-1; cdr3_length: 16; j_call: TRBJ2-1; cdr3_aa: CASEVAGGHSINEQFF; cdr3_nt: TGCGCCAGCGAGGTAGCGGGAGGCCATTCGATTAATGAGCAGTTCTTC
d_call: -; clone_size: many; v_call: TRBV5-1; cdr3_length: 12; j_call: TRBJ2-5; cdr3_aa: CASSFMAETQYF; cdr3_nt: TGCGCCAGCAGCTTTATGGCAGAGACCCAGTACTTC
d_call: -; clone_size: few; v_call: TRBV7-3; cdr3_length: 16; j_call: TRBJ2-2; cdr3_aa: CASSFRQAGNTGELFF; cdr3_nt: TGTGCCAGCAGCTTCCGACAGGCCGGGAACACCGGGGAGCTGTTTTTT
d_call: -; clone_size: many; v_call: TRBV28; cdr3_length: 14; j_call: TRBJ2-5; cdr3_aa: CASSRSYSEETQYF; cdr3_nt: TGTGCCAGCAGTCGCTCGTACTCAGAAGAGACCCAGTACTTC
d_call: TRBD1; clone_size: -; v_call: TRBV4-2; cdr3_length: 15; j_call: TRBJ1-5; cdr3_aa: CASSQGQGFSQPQHF; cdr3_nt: TGTGCCAGCAGCCAAGGACAGGGCTTTAGTCAGCCCCAGCATTTT
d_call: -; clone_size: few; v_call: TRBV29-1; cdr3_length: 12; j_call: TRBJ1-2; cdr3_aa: CSVEKGQSGYTF; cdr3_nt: TGCAGCGTTGAGAAGGGCCAGTCCGGCTACACCTTC
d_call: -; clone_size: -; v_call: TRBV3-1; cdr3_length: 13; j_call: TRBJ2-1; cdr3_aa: CASSQVRGEEQFF; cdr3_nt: TGTGCCAGCAGCCAAGTGAGGGGAGAAGAGCAGTTCTTC
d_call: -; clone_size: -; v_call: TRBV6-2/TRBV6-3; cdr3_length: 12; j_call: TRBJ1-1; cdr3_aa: CASTTANTEAFF; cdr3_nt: TGTGCCAGCACAACAGCGAACACTGAAGCTTTCTTT
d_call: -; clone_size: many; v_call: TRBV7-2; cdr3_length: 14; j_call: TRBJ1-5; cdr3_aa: CASSLDSYFQPQHF; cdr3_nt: TGTGCCAGCAGCTTAGACAGTTATTTCCAGCCCCAGCATTTT
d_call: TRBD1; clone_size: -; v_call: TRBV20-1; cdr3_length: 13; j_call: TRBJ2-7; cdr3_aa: CSARDRTGEKQYF; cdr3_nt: TGCAGTGCTAGAGATCGGACAGGGGAGAAGCAGTACTTC
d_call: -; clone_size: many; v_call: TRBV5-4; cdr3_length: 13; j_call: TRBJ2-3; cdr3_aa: CASSLDTGTTQYF; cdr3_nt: TGTGCCAGCAGCTTGGATACAGGGACAACGCAGTATTTT
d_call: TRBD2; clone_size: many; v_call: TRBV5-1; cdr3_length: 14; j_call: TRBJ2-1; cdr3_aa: CASTIAGVFDEQFF; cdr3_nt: TGCGCCAGCACAATAGCGGGAGTGTTCGATGAGCAGTTCTTC
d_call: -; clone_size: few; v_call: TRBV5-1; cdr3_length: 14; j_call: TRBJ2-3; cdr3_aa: CASSSALGTDTQYF; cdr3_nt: TGCGCCAGCAGCTCGGCCTTGGGGACAGATACGCAGTATTTT
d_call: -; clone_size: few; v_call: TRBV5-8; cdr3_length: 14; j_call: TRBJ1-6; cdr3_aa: CASSPRLRDSPLHF; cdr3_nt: TGTGCCAGCAGCCCCCGGTTACGTGATTCACCCCTCCACTTT
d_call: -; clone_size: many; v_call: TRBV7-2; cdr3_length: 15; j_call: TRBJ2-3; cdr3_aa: CASSLSLLTTDTQYF; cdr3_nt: TGTGCCAGCAGCTTGTCGCTCCTCACCACAGATACGCAGTATTTT
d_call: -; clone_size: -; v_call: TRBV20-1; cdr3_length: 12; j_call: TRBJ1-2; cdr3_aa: CSANQVHSGYTF; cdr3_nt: TGCAGTGCTAATCAGGTACACTCGGGCTACACCTTC
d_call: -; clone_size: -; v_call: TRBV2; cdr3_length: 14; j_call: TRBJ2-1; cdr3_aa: CASSEGSSYNEQFF; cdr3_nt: TGTGCCAGCAGTGAAGGCTCCTCCTACAATGAGCAGTTCTTC
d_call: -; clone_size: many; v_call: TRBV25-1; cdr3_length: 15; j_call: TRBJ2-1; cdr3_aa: CASSEGRAGRGEQFF; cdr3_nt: TGTGCCAGCAGTGAAGGTCGGGCCGGTAGGGGTGAGCAGTTCTTC
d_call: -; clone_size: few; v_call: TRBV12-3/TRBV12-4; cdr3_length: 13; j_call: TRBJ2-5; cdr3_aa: CASSNRQLGTQYF; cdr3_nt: TGTGCCAGCAGCAATAGACAGCTAGGTACCCAGTACTTC
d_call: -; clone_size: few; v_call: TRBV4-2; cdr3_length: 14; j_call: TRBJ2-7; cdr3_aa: CASSQADSDYEQYF; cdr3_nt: TGTGCCAGCAGCCAGGCAGACTCAGATTACGAGCAGTACTTC
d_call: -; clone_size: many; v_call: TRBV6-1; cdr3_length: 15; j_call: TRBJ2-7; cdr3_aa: CASSEAPNGPYEQYF; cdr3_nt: TGTGCCAGCAGTGAAGCCCCTAACGGGCCCTACGAGCAGTACTTC
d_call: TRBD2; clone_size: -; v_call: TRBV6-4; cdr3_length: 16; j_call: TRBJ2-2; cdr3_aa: CASSEREAGGTGELFF; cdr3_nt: TGTGCCAGCAGTGAAAGAGAAGCGGGAGGTACCGGGGAGCTGTTTTTT
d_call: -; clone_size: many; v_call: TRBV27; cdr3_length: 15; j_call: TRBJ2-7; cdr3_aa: CASSLFLPSGHEQYF; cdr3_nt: TGTGCCAGCAGTTTATTTCTCCCCTCGGGGCACGAGCAGTACTTC
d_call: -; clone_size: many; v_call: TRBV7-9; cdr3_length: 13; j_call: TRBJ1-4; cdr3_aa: CASSFEGDGKLFF; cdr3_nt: TGTGCCAGCAGCTTCGAGGGGGATGGAAAACTGTTTTTT
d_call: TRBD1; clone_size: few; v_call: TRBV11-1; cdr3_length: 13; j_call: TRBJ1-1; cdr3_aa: CASSQNGQGKAFF; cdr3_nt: TGTGCCAGCAGCCAGAACGGACAGGGCAAAGCTTTCTTT
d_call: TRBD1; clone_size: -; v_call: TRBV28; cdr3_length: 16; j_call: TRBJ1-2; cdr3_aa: CATLPRTGGQKRGYTF; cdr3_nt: TGTGCCACCTTACCGAGGACAGGGGGCCAAAAAAGGGGCTACACCTTC
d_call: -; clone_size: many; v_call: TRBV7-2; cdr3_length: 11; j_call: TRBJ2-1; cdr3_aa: CASGREYQQFF; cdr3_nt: TGTGCCAGCGGCCGGGAGTATCAGCAGTTCTTC
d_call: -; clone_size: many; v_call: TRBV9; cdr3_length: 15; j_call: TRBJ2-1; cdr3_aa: CASSVAALSYNEQFF; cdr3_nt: TGTGCCAGCAGCGTAGCTGCCCTCTCCTACAATGAGCAGTTCTTC
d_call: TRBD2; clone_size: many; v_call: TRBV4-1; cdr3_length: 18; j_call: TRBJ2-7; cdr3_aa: CASSQSQGTGTSGSEQYF; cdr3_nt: TGCGCCAGCAGCCAATCTCAAGGGACCGGGACTAGCGGGAGCGAGCAGTACTTC
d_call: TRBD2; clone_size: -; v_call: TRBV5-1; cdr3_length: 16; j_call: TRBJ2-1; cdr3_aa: CASSLRSGSSYNEQFF; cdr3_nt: TGCGCCAGCAGCTTAAGGAGCGGGAGCTCCTACAATGAGCAGTTCTTC
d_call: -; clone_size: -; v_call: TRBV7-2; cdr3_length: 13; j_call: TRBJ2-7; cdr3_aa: CASSLYLQGEQYF; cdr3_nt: TGTGCCAGCAGCTTATACCTGCAGGGGGAGCAGTACTTC
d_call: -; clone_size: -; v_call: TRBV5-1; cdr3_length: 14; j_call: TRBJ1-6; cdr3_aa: CASSDPQGSSPLHF; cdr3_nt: TGCGCCAGCAGCGACCCCCAGGGGTCTTCACCCCTCCACTTT